Below, 31 T cell receptor beta chains from the same sample are listed, as sequenced in a study of regulatory T cells in long-lasting Graves disease. CDR3-region Arm-PCR and iRepertoire HTBI primers produced the TCR beta libraries. TCRdb used MiXCR to reprocess the multiplex PCR reads, holding one entry per CDR3 protein. The sample holds 550,000 to 650,000 distinct CDR3 sequences, around 15% seen once. The time point: newly diagnosed GD, antithyroid drugs for less than 3 months. The TCR library was prepared using RNA isolated from PBMCs. The same sample was also used in a study of T cells in Graves' hyperthyroidism and ophthalmopathy.

Specimen: peripheral blood mononuclear cells (PBMCs), collected at new diagnosis, from a patient treated with antithyroid drugs. The receptor source for this set is a man younger than 35 with Graves disease.

This clonotype was detected only a few times. This chain links TRBV12-3 or TRBV12-4 with TRBJ2-2; 9 bases map to TRBD1. V was clipped by 3 bases and J by 5 bases; unmatched bases: 1. This CDR3 has 14 amino acids. Written as DNA, the CDR3 is TGTGCCAGCAGTTTTGGACAGGGGACCGGGGAGCTGTTTTTT. Protein product: CASSFGQGTGELFF.

J is TRBJ2-2 and V is TRBV20-1; D not certain. This CDR3 spans 12 amino acids. Trimming left V 1 base short and J 3 bases short, with 3 bases between. Looked up from germline, CDR1 is DFQATT and CDR2 is SNEGSKA (reference sequence). CDR3 loop: CSARGDTGELFF. CDR3 bases: TGCAGTGCTAGAGGGGACACCGGGGAGCTGTTTTTT.

This clonotype was seen ten or more times. CDR3 region: CAWSPPGWRGNYGYTF. CDR3 DNA sequence: TGTGCCTGGAGCCCCCCGGGTTGGAGGGGCAACTATGGCTACACCTTC. The gene calls are TRBV30 and TRBJ1-2, with a tentative D call TRBD1 (5 bases). The CDR3 has 16 residues. V was trimmed by 3 bases and J by 2 bases, leaving 19 bases between them. CDR1 and CDR2 (germline): GTSNPN, SVGIG (reference sequence).

The CDR3 DNA is TGTGCCAGCAGTGAAGTGGCAGGGGGCCATGGCTACACCTTC. Amino acid sequence: CASSEVAGGHGYTF. V is TRBV6-1 and J is TRBJ1-2; 8 bases are a match to TRBD1. The CDR3 contains 14 residues. Trimming cost V 1 base and J 6 bases; bases outside gene matches: 4. CDR1 and CDR2 from the germline V gene are MNHNS and SASEGT.

This clonotype was observed a few times. The rearrangement joins TRBV24-1 to TRBJ2-1, with 8 nucleotides matching TRBD1. CDR1 KGHDR and CDR2 SFDVKD come from the germline V gene. Trimming at V came to 9 bases and at J to 2 bases, leaving 11 bases not matched to a gene. This CDR3 is built from 16 residues. The CDR3 DNA follows: TGTGCCACCTCCGGAGGCCCGGGACAGGCCTACAATGAGCAGTTCTTC. It yields the protein CATSGGPGQAYNEQFF.

This clonotype was seen many times. This sequence joins TRBV7-9 and TRBJ2-5; the D gene is possibly TRBD2 (5 bases). Germline V CDR1 and CDR2: SEHNR, FQNEAQ (reference sequence). Between the trimmed V and J ends, which lost 3 bases and 5 bases, there was a span of 10 bases. The CDR3 covers 13 residues. The CDR3 nucleotides are TGTGCCAGCAGCTTTCGAGGGAGTGAGACCCAGTACTTC. This gives the protein CASSFRGSETQYF.

The rearrangement joins TRBV7-3 to TRBJ2-1, with TRBD2 identical over 10 bases. V shed 2 bases, J shed 7 bases, and the junction held 5 bases outside the gene matches. Germline loops: CDR1 SGHTA, CDR2 FQGTGA. CDR3 length: 15 residues. In DNA form, the CDR3 reads TGTGCCAGCAGCTTAGCTAGCGGGAGCTTAAATGAGCAGTTCTTC. Translating it yields CASSLASGSLNEQFF.

This clonotype was seen a handful of times. The V gene is TRBV7-9, the J gene TRBJ2-1, with D uncertain. CDR1 is SEHNR and CDR2 is FQNEAQ in the germline V gene (reference sequence). The CDR3 extends over 13 amino acids. Trimming removed 6 bases at V and 8 bases at J, with 14 bases between. The CDR3 coding sequence is TGTGCCAGCAGTCGGTTCTCTCTCGATGAGCAGTTCTTC. Its translation is CASSRFSLDEQFF.

In this sample, this clonotype turned up many times. Because it lacks the conserved phenylalanine or tryptophan at the end, this CDR3 is likely a read error. It is unclear where the CDR3 begins or ends on the DNA, so no DNA is shown, and the CDR3 is as TCRdb lists it. The V gene is TRBV6-5, the J gene TRBJ1-1; the DNA was not compared with TRBD1, the D call given in the table. The V gene's germline CDR1 is MNHEY and CDR2 SVGAGI. The CDR3 is made up of 11 amino acids, end residues included. This CDR3 reads CASSYPTGPGL.

This clonotype was found many times. The V and J genes are TRBV27 and TRBJ2-7; TRBD1 matches at 12 bases. The germline gives CDR1 MNHEY, CDR2 SMNVEV (reference sequence). V shed 8 bases, J shed 5 bases, and the junction held 10 bases outside the gene matches. The CDR3 sequence is 15 residues long. The CDR3 DNA is TGTGCCAGCTCTGGGAGGGGACAGGGGGCCCACGAGCAGTACTTC. This translates into CASSGRGQGAHEQYF.

This clonotype was detected only a few times. This sequence joins TRBV29-1 and TRBJ1-4, with D maybe TRBD1 (6 bases). Germline V gives CDR1 SQVTM, CDR2 ANQGSEA. This CDR3 has 13 residues. The V end lost 7 bases, the J end lost 3 bases, and 12 bases lay between the germline ends. The CDR3 DNA follows: TGCAGCGGCCGTCAGGGGCCTAATGAAAAACTGTTTTTT. It codes for CSGRQGPNEKLFF. The whole variable domain, filled in from reference TRBV29-1 and TRBJ1-4, reads SAVISQKPSRDICQRGTSLTIQCQVDSQVTMMFWYRQQPGQSLTLIATANQGSEATYESGFVIDKFPISRPNLTFSTLTVSNMSPEDSSIYLCSGRQGPNEKLFFGSGTQLSVL.

This clonotype was observed many times. V gene TRBV27 combines with J gene TRBJ2-7, with 8 bases aligning to TRBD1. V lost 5 bases to trimming and J lost 3 bases; unmatched junction nucleotides: 6. There are 14 residues in the CDR3. CDR1 is MNHEY and CDR2 is SMNVEV in the germline V gene (reference sequence). CDR3 protein: CASSPGTGNYEQYF. The CDR3 DNA follows: TGTGCCAGCAGTCCTGGGACAGGAAACTACGAGCAGTACTTC.

This clonotype was seen a handful of times. The rearrangement joins TRBV10-1 to TRBJ2-7, with TRBD1 identical over 7 bases. CDR1 and CDR2 from the germline V gene are WNHNN and SYGVQD (reference sequence). The CDR3 runs 14 residues. V shed 5 bases, J shed 2 bases, and the junction held 6 bases outside the gene matches. The CDR3 here is CASSRDSETYEQYF. CDR3 DNA: TGCGCCAGCAGTCGGGACAGTGAAACCTACGAGCAGTACTTC.

This clonotype appeared a few times. The chain couples TRBV13 to TRBJ2-7; 8 bases align to TRBD2. This CDR3 is 15 amino acids long. Per germline, CDR1 PRHDT and CDR2 FYEKMQ (reference sequence). The ends lost 4 bases at V and 6 bases at J; junction bases unmatched: 11. CDR3 in DNA: TGTGCCAGCAGCTCTGGACTAGCAATTGGTCTCGAGCAGTACTTC. This gives the protein CASSSGLAIGLEQYF.

On this clonotype: A far larger clone is only one base removed, so a read error is likely. The genes are TRBV12-3 or TRBV12-4 and TRBJ2-1, with D possibly being TRBD1 or TRBD2 (5 bases each). Judging by the DNA end, TRBJ2-5 fits better; the J call may be wrong. The CDR3 spans 14 residues. CDR3 nucleotide sequence: TGTGCCAGCAGTCTCGCGGGCAGGGAAGAGACCCAGTACTTC. The encoded protein is CASSLAGREETQYF.

The chain links TRBV12-3 or TRBV12-4 to TRBJ2-1; D not resolved. Trimming left V 6 bases short and J 4 bases short, with 22 bases between. The CDR3 runs 17 residues. The CDR3 spells CASSPKSFTSQYNEQFF. As DNA, the CDR3 is TGTGCCAGCAGCCCAAAGAGCTTCACCTCGCAGTACAATGAGCAGTTCTTC.

The chain couples TRBV9 to TRBJ2-5; possible D gene TRBD2, 6 bases. CDR3 length: 15 amino acids. Germline-derived CDR1 and CDR2 are SGDLS and YYNGEE. The V and J ends lost 6 bases and 5 bases respectively, with 20 bases between them. This chain's CDR3 is CASNGGTFWGETQYF. In DNA, the CDR3 is TGTGCCAGCAACGGCGGGACTTTTTGGGGGGAGACCCAGTACTTC.

The chain couples TRBV4-2 to TRBJ2-1; 9 bases match TRBD2. CDR3 length: 17 amino acids. V was pared by 0 bases and J by 0 bases, with 3 bases of the junction left unmatched. CDR1 and CDR2 (germline): LGHNA, YNFKEQ. In DNA form, the CDR3 reads TGTGCCAGCAGCCAAGAGGGACTAGCTAGCTCCTACAATGAGCAGTTCTTC. Encoded protein: CASSQEGLASSYNEQFF.

This clonotype was picked up a small number of times. The chain links TRBV20-1 to TRBJ1-1; no clear D gene. Germline V gene data show CDR1 as DFQATT and CDR2 as SNEGSKA (reference sequence). The germline V and J ends were trimmed by 1 base and 3 bases, with 15 bases remaining between them. The CDR3 covers 15 residues. CDR3 loop: CSARGAGRKDTEAFF. The CDR3 DNA reads TGCAGTGCTAGAGGTGCGGGAAGGAAGGACACTGAAGCTTTCTTT.

This clonotype was counted ten times or more. The chain employs TRBV5-1 and TRBJ2-1; a possible D gene is TRBD2 (6 bases). The V end lost 5 bases, the J end lost 1 base, and 22 bases lay between the germline ends. Germline V CDR1 and CDR2: SGHRS, YFSETQ. The CDR3 covers 18 residues. CDR3 nucleotides: TGCGCCAGCAGTAGTAGGGCTAGCGCCGTTACTTCCTACAATGAGCAGTTCTTC. This gives the protein CASSSRASAVTSYNEQFF.

Worth noting for this clonotype: This may stem from a read error, because a much larger clone lies one nucleotide away. The gene calls are TRBV2 and TRBJ2-3; D is undetermined. V shed 6 bases and J shed 6 bases, with 10 bases lying between them. Germline loops: CDR1 SNHLY, CDR2 FYNNEI. This CDR3 spans 12 amino acids. DNA of the CDR3: TGTGCCAGCAGACCTCCTCGCGATACGCAGTATTTT. This codes for CASRPPRDTQYF.

On this clonotype itself: Its ends do not fully match the called genes, so a read error is possible. V and J are TRBV3-1 and TRBJ1-1; D uncertain. The germline V gene encodes CDR1 LGHDT and CDR2 YNNKEL (reference sequence). The CDR3 contains 13 residues. The CDR3 DNA sequence: TGTGCCAGCGGCCAAGATAGGGACACTGAAGCTTTCTTT. Encoded protein: CASGQDRDTEAFF.

This clonotype was recorded a few times. This chain links TRBV6-5 with TRBJ1-6; D may be TRBD1 (5 bases). V shed 2 bases and J shed 7 bases, with 12 bases lying between them. From germline, CDR1 is MNHEY and CDR2 SVGAGI. This CDR3 contains 15 residues. CDR3 sequence reads: CASSYQGSQNSPLHF. CDR3 DNA sequence: TGTGCCAGCAGTTACCAGGGTTCTCAGAATTCACCCCTCCACTTT.

This chain connects TRBV12-3 or TRBV12-4 to TRBJ1-3, with a weak D call TRBD1 (6 bases). V dropped 3 bases and J dropped 4 bases, with 13 bases sitting between them. This CDR3 is built from 15 residues. The CDR3 DNA sequence: TGTGCCAGCAGTTTCATGGCAGGGGTCGGAAACACCATATATTTT. It translates to CASSFMAGVGNTIYF.

This clonotype was picked up many times. CDR3 in amino acids: CAIRKTPGQGGGYTF. For the CDR3, the DNA is TGTGCCATCAGGAAAACTCCGGGACAGGGCGGTGGCTACACCTTC. The chain employs TRBV10-3 and TRBJ1-2; 9 bases line up with TRBD1. Per the germline V gene, CDR1 is ENHRY and CDR2 is SYGVKD. V gave up 6 bases and J gave up 7 bases; unmatched junction bases: 12. The CDR3 loop spans 15 amino acids.

This clonotype has only a few counts. The gene calls are TRBV5-5 and TRBJ2-7, with 7 bases identical to TRBD1. This CDR3 is 14 amino acids long. The V and J ends lost 5 bases and 6 bases, in that order; junction bases with no gene match: 11. CDR1 is SGHKS, CDR2 YYEKEE, per germline (reference sequence). The CDR3 sequence: CASREWDSLGEQYF. CDR3 nucleotides: TGTGCCAGCAGAGAATGGGACAGTCTCGGCGAGCAGTACTTC. The complete variable domain, with remaining parts taken from reference TRBV5-5 and TRBJ2-7, reads DAGVTQSPTHLIKTRGQQVTLRCSPISGHKSVSWYQQVLGQGPQFIFQYYEKEERGRGNFPDRFSARQFPNYSSELNVNALLLGDSALYLCASREWDSLGEQYFGPGTRLTVT.

The chain carries TRBV14 and TRBJ2-7; D is unclear. Trimming took off 3 bases at V and 3 bases at J, with 24 bases between the two ends. The germline V gene has CDR1 SGHDN and CDR2 FVKESK. The CDR3 covers 18 residues. This chain's CDR3 is CASSQGSGFNTIFYEQYF. The CDR3 nucleotides read TGTGCCAGCAGCCAGGGCTCTGGTTTCAACACAATTTTCTACGAGCAGTACTTC.

This clonotype has at least ten counts. The V gene is TRBV6-2 or TRBV6-3, the J gene TRBJ2-7, with D maybe TRBD2 (5 bases). The CDR3 loop spans 15 amino acids. CDR1 is MNHEY and CDR2 is SVGEGT in the germline V gene. V lost 2 bases and J 2 bases, leaving 13 bases between the germline ends. The chain's CDR3 is CASSYQRTATYEQYF. The CDR3 bases are TGTGCCAGCAGTTACCAGCGGACGGCGACCTACGAGCAGTACTTC.

A remark on this clonotype: A much larger clone differs by one base, so this may be a read error. The chain carries TRBV27 and TRBJ1-1, with unresolved D. The ends were cut back, 2 bases at V and 0 bases at J, with 10 bases in the middle. The CDR3 runs to 15 residues. Germline CDR1 reads MNHEY; CDR2 reads SMNVEV (reference sequence). This chain's CDR3 is CASSLPAALNTEAFF. The CDR3 bases are TGTGCCAGCAGTTTACCGGCAGCTTTGAACACTGAAGCTTTCTTT.

This clonotype was observed at least ten times. The chain links TRBV3-1 to TRBJ2-1, with unresolved D. The germline V gene has CDR1 LGHDT and CDR2 YNNKEL (reference sequence). V gave up 7 bases and J gave up 5 bases, with 12 bases separating them. The CDR3 covers 13 residues. The CDR3 is CASKDTDNNEQFF. CDR3 sequence (DNA): TGTGCCAGCAAAGACACGGATAACAATGAGCAGTTCTTC.

The V gene is TRBV28, the J gene TRBJ1-6, with a tentative D call TRBD1 (6 bases). The CDR3 runs to 15 residues. V shed 6 bases and J shed 5 bases, with 14 bases lying between them. Germline V gives CDR1 MDHEN, CDR2 SYDVKM. The CDR3 sequence is CASRQGKRDNSPLHF. In nucleotides, the CDR3 is TGTGCCAGCAGACAGGGTAAAAGGGATAATTCACCCCTCCACTTT.